The T cell receptor beta chain under discussion was sequenced for a study of cytomegalovirus exposure and HLA in healthy donors. The CDR3 is made up of 16 amino acids. V dropped 5 bases and J dropped 0; count of bases not matched to a gene: 7. Looked up from germline, CDR1 is GTSNPN and CDR2 is SVGIG (reference sequence). With regard to this clone: Antigen specificity is unknown.

Use of 60 Vbeta and 13 Jbeta primers characterized the PCR. Profiled with immunoSEQ multiplex PCR; TCRdb holds only in-frame clones, not every one. The table shows about 120,000 clones, with about 70% occurring only once. Whole-study results and caveats: Prediction of most subjects' HLA-A and HLA-B alleles by TCR beta sequences was reportedly accurate. Common viral pathogens seemed, in a later analysis, to connect with several of the most significant clusters. By a later analysis, the bulk of CMV-associated TCR beta chains appeared HLA-restricted.

The clonotype was recovered from a woman in her twenties or thirties in good health and CMV-seronegative. The chain uses TRBV30 and TRBJ2-3; 11 positions match TRBD2. Sequenced material: PBMCs. CDR3 nucleotide sequence: TGTGCCTGGGACGCCCTAGCGGGGGGCAGCACAGATACGCAGTATTTT. Encoded protein: CAWDALAGGSTDTQYF. Variable domain in full (rest from reference TRBV30 and TRBJ2-3): SQTIHQWPATLVQPVGSPLSLECTVEGTSNPNLYWYRQAAGRGLQLLFYSVGIGQISSEVPQNLSASRPQDRQFILSSKKLLLSDSGFYLCAWDALAGGSTDTQYFGPGTRLTVL.